This T cell receptor (beta chain) was found in a study of identical twins. General study results and limits: Beta clonotypes that were abundant in cord blood contained fewer insertions, a pattern absent from memory repertoires.

This clonotype has just a few counts. Its antigen is not known. The germline CDR1 and CDR2 sequences are SGHRS and YFSETQ. Trimming pared 6 bases from V and 0 bases from J, leaving 12 bases between. The CDR3 is 14 residues long. TCRdb reanalysed the 5' RACE reads using MiXCR and keeps one entry per CDR3 protein. Of 1.5 million to 2 million distinct CDR3 sequences in the sample, around 33% were seen once. The V and J genes are TRBV5-1 and TRBJ2-5; TRBD2 is a possible D gene (6 bases). What was sequenced was cord blood. This TCR was sampled from a newborn girl in good health. CDR3 protein: CASTSSVYQETQYF. In DNA, the CDR3 is TGCGCCAGCACCTCTAGCGTATACCAAGAGACCCAGTACTTC.